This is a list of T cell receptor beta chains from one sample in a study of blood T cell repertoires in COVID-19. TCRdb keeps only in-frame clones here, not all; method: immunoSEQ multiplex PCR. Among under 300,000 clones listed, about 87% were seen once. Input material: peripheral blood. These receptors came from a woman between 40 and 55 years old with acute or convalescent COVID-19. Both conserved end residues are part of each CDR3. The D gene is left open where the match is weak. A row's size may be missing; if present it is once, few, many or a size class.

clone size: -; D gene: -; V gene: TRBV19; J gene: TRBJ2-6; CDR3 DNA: TGTGCGGGGGGACCGGATGGGGCCAACGTCCTGACTTTC; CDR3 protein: CAGGPDGANVLTF
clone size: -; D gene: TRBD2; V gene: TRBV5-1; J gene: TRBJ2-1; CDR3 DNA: TGCGCCAGCAGCCTTGGACGGACTAGCGGGGACAATGAGCAGTTCTTC; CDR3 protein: CASSLGRTSGDNEQFF
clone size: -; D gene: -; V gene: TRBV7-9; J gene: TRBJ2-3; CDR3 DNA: TGTGCCAGCAGCCCAGGGCACGCGGTAGATACGCAGTATTTT; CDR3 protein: CASSPGHAVDTQYF
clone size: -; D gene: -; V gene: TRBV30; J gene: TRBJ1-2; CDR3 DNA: TGTGCCTGGACCATTGGTGCAGGGGACTATGGCTACACCTTC; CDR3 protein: CAWTIGAGDYGYTF
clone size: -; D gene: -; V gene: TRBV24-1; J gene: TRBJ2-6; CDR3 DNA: TGTGCCACCAGTGATAAGGGAGCCGGGGCCAACGTCCTGACTTTC; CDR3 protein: CATSDKGAGANVLTF
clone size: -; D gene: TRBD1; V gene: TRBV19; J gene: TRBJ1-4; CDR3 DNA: TGTGCCAGTATTAATGCCGGGACAGCAACTAATGAAAAACTGTTTTTT; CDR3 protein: CASINAGTATNEKLFF
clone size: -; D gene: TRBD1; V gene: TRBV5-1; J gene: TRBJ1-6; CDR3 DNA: TGCGCCAGCAGCCCCCAGACAGGGATAAATTCACCCCTCCACTTT; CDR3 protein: CASSPQTGINSPLHF
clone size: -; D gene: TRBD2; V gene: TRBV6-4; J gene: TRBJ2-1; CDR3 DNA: TGTGCCAGCGCTTATAGCGGGGGAGGAAACAATGAGCAGTTCTTC; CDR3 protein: CASAYSGGGNNEQFF
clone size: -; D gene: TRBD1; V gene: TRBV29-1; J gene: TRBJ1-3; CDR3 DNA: TGCAGCGTCGTTTGGGACAGATCCTCTGGAAACACCATATATTTT; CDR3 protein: CSVVWDRSSGNTIYF
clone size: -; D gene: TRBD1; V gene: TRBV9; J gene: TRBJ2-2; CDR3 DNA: TGTGCCAGCAGCGTTTCCGGGACAGGGACCGGGGAGCTGTTTTTT; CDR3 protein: CASSVSGTGTGELFF
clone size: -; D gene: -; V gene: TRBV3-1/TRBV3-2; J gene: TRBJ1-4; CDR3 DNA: TGTGCCAGCAGCCAAGGGGGAGGGCGAGAAAAACTGTTTTTT; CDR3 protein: CASSQGGGREKLFF
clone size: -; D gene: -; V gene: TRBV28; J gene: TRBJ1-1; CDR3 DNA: TGTGCCAGCAGTTTGCGGGAAATGAACACTGAAGCTTTCTTT; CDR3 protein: CASSLREMNTEAFF
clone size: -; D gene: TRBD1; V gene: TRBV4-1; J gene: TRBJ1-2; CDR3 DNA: TGCGCCAGCAGCCAAGCCCCGACAGGGGAATATGGCTACACCTTC; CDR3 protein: CASSQAPTGEYGYTF
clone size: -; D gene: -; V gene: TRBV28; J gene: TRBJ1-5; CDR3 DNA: TGTGCCAGCACGCGCAAGGGGAATCAGCCCCAGCATTTT; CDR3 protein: CASTRKGNQPQHF
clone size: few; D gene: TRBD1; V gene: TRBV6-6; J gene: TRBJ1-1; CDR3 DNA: TGTGCCAGCAGTCGAGGACTAAGGGGGCCCACGAGTATGGCTACTGAAGCTTTCTTT; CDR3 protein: CASSRGLRGPTSMATEAFF
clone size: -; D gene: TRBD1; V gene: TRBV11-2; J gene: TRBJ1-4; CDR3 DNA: TGTGCCAGCAACCTATGGCCGGGACAGGGTAATGAAAAACTGTTTTTT; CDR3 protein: CASNLWPGQGNEKLFF
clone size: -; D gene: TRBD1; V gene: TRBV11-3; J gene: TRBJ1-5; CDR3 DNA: TGTGCCAGCAGCTTAAGGGGGGACAGGGGCAATCAGCCCCAGCATTTT; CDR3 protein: CASSLRGDRGNQPQHF
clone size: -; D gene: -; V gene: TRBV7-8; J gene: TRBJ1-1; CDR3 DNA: TGTGCCAGCAGCCCAGTTAACACTGAAGCTTTCTTT; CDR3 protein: CASSPVNTEAFF
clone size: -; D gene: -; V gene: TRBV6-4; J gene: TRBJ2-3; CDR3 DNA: TGTGCCAGCAGTGACGGGAGCCAGCCCACAGATACGCAGTATTTT; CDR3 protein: CASSDGSQPTDTQYF
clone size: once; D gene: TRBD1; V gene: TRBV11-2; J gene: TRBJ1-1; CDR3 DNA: TGTGCCAGCAGGAGACCGGGACAGGGAAAGACTGAAGCTTTCTTT; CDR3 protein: CASRRPGQGKTEAFF
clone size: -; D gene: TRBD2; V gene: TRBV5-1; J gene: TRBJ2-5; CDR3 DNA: TGCGCCAGCAGCTTTCGACTAGCGGGGGGCCTCCTCCAAGAGACCCAGTACTTC; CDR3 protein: CASSFRLAGGLLQETQYF
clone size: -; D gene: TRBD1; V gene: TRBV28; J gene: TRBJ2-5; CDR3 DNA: TGTGCCAGCAGTCTTATGACAGGGCTCCAAGAGACCCAGTACTTC; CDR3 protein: CASSLMTGLQETQYF
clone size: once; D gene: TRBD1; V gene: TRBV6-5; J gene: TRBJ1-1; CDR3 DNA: TGTGCCAGCAACCGAGGACAGGCTAATACTGAAGCTTTCTTT; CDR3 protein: CASNRGQANTEAFF
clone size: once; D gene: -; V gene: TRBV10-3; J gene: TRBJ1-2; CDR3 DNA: TGTGCCATCAGTGAGGGGGCTCATGGCTACACCTTC; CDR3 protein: CAISEGAHGYTF
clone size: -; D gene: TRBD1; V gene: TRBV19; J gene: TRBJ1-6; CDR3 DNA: TGTGCCAGTAGAGCCAGGGGGCGTTCACCCCTCCACTTT; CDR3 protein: CASRARGRSPLHF
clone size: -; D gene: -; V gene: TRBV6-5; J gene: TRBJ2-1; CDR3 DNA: TGTGCCAGCAGCCTTAGCGGCCTCTACAATGAGCAGTTCTTC; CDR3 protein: CASSLSGLYNEQFF
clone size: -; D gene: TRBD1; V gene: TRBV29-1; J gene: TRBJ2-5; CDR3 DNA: TGCAGCGTAAGCCTTACAGGGGGCGCAGAGACCCAGTACTTC; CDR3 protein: CSVSLTGGAETQYF
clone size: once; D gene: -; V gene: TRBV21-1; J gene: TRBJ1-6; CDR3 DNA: TGTGCCAGCAGGGGCAGGGACACTAATTCACCCCTCCACTTT; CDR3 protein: CASRGRDTNSPLHF
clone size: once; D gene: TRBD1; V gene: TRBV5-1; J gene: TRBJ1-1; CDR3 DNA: TGCGCCAGCAGCAAGGGACAGGGGCTTGGGGGGAACACTGAAGCTTTCTTT; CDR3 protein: CASSKGQGLGGNTEAFF
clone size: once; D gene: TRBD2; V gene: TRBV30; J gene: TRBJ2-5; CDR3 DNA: TGTGCCTGGAGCCCTTTTCCTAGCGGGGGGGCCTCTTACTTC; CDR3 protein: CAWSPFPSGGASYF